The rows below give T cell receptor beta chains drawn from one sample of a study of control samples from healthy donors and cancer patients. Sequenced by immunoSEQ multiplex PCR; TCRdb stores in-frame clones only, minus some. The sample gives roughly 120,000 clones, 85% to 90% of which show up once; approximately 1.1% is in the top ten. The sequencing input was PBMCs. The receptors originated from a woman in her forties or fifties with colorectal cancer. Both conserved end residues are part of each CDR3. The D gene is left open where the match is weak. Size values are once, few and many counts, or a class for expanded clones, and some rows have none.

>.|.|TRBV4-2|TRBJ2-1
CASSQEGAGLLGNEQFF
>.|TRBD2|TRBV5-1|TRBJ2-7
CASSFASGASSYEQYF
>.|TRBD1|TRBV7-4|TRBJ1-1
CASSLRTGGRVNTEAFF
>.|.|TRBV19|TRBJ2-3
CASSGTGHPSTDTQYF
>.|.|TRBV18|TRBJ2-5
CASSPPLGSGVHF
>.|.|TRBV5-4|TRBJ1-1
CASSHPQAGRNTEAFF
>.|TRBD2|TRBV7-7|TRBJ2-5
CASSVLAGGSETQYF
>.|.|TRBV9|TRBJ2-3
CASSAGRGAMTDTQYF
>.|.|TRBV6-5|TRBJ1-1
CASNQRRRGTTEAFF
>.|.|TRBV27|TRBJ2-5
CASSYTNTQETQYF
>once|.|TRBV18|TRBJ2-5
CASFPSMGEDQETQYF
>.|TRBD2|TRBV2|TRBJ2-3
CASYRTSGSTDTQYF
>.|.|TRBV2|TRBJ1-4
CASSEERSEKLFF
>.|.|TRBV6-1|TRBJ1-2
CASSDPNYGYTF
>.|.|TRBV5-1|TRBJ2-5
CASSALQGSGETQYF
>.|.|TRBV19|TRBJ1-1
CASSTRASNTEAFF
>.|.|TRBV6-1|TRBJ1-2
CASSEAEVFDGYTF
>.|.|TRBV18|TRBJ2-7
CASSPEMGNPVSGEQYF
>.|.|TRBV19|TRBJ1-1
CASSPSGTEAFF
>.|TRBD2|TRBV28|TRBJ2-5
CASSSSAGGPDFTATQYF
>.|.|TRBV19|TRBJ2-1
CASSIGRNNEQFF
>.|.|TRBV5-1|TRBJ1-2
CASSADPYYGYTF
>.|.|TRBV5-8|TRBJ2-5
CASSLRSTEETQYF
>.|.|TRBV5-1|TRBJ2-3
CASSLQDSTDTQYF
>.|.|TRBV2|TRBJ2-2
CASNPDRHTGELFF
>.|.|TRBV27|TRBJ2-3
CASSLLRGPSTDTQYF
>.|.|TRBV5-1|TRBJ1-1
CASSLGLTSTEAFF
>.|.|TRBV14|TRBJ1-4
CASSIYNEKLFF
>.|TRBD2|TRBV5-6|TRBJ2-3
CASSLSGGPDTQYF
>.|.|TRBV19|TRBJ2-2
CASSEQHTGELFF
>once|TRBD2|TRBV5-1|TRBJ2-1
CASSLGTSNSITYNEQFF
>.|.|TRBV19|TRBJ2-2
CASSLQLNTAYTGELFF
>.|TRBD1|TRBV7-2|TRBJ2-7
CASSLGDRYEQYF
>.|.|TRBV2|TRBJ1-4
CASSEGAPYEKLFF
>.|TRBD2|TRBV28|TRBJ2-5
CASRPRAGGGETQYF
>.|.|TRBV6-5|TRBJ1-2
CASSYSRRAQGYTF
>.|.|TRBV30|TRBJ2-2
CAWRSGTGELFF
>.|.|TRBV24-1|TRBJ2-3
CATSVGGNTDTQYF
>once|.|TRBV7-8|TRBJ1-2
CASSNTSFFNYGYTF
>.|TRBD2|TRBV10-3|TRBJ2-3
CAISESGLAGWGVHPDTQYF
>.|.|TRBV28|TRBJ1-1
CASSLGPMGVNTEAFF
>.|.|TRBV5-8|TRBJ1-4
CASSTGGGVGNEKLFF
>.|.|TRBV5-4|TRBJ2-3
CASSLWGSPTDTQYF
>.|.|TRBV6-1|TRBJ1-2
CASSARDGRANYGYTF
>.|TRBD1|TRBV28|TRBJ1-2
CASSLGQDNYGYTF
>.|.|TRBV20-1|TRBJ1-5
CSASPGVGNQPQHF
>.|.|TRBV9|TRBJ2-6
CASSVDGLSGANVLTF
>.|.|TRBV6-6|TRBJ2-5
CASLSLEAGETQYF
>.|.|TRBV6-2/TRBV6-3|TRBJ2-3
CASSYGSDTQYF
>once|.|TRBV6-2/TRBV6-3|TRBJ1-1
CASSYSRDSAEAFF
>.|TRBD1|TRBV7-9|TRBJ1-1
CASSPHRDRPTEAFF
>once|.|TRBV19|TRBJ1-1
CASSGNQEGMNTEAFF